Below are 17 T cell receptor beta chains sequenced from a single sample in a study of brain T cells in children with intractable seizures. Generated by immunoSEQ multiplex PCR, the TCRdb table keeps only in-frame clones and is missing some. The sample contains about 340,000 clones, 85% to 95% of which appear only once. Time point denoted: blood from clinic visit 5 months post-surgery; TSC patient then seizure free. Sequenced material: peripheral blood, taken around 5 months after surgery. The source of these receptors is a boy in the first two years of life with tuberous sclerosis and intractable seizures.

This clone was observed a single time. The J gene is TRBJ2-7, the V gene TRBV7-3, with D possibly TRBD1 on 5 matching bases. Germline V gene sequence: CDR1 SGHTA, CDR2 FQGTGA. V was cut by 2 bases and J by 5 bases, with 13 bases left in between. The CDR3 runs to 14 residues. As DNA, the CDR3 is TGTGCCAGCAGCTTAGGCAGGGCGTCGAACGAGCAGTACTTC. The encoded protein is CASSLGRASNEQYF.

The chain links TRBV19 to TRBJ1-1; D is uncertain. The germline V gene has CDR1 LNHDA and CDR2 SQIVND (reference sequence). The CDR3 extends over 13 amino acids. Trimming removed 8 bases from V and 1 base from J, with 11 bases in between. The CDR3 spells CASCPERNTEAFF. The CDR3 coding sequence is TGTGCCAGTTGTCCGGAAAGGAACACTGAAGCTTTCTTT.

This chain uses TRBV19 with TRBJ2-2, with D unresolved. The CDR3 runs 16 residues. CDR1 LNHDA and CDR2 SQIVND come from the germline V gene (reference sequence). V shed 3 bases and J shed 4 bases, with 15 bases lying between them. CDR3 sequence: CASSIAPWTVTGELFF. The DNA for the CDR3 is TGTGCCAGTAGTATTGCCCCCTGGACCGTCACCGGGGAGCTGTTTTTT.

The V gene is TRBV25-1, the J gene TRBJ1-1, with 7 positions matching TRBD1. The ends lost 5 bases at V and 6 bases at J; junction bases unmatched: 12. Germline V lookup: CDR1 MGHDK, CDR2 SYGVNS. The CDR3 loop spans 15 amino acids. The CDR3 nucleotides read TGTGCCAGCAGTCTCAAGGGACAGCCTCCGTCTGAAGCTTTCTTT. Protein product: CASSLKGQPPSEAFF.

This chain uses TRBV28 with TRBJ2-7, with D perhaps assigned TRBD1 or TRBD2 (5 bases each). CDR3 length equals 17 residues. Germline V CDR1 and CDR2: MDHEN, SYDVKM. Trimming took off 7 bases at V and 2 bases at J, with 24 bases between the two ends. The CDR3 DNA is TGTGCCAGCACCCAATCTGGGGGTCTGGAGGACACCTACGAGCAGTACTTC. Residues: CASTQSGGLEDTYEQYF.

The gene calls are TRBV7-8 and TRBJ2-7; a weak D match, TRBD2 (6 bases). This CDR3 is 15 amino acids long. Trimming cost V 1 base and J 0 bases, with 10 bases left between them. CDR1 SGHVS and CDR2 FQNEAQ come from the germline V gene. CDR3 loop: CASSLVGSSSYEQYF. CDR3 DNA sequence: TGTGCCAGCAGCTTAGTCGGGAGCTCCTCCTACGAGCAGTACTTC.

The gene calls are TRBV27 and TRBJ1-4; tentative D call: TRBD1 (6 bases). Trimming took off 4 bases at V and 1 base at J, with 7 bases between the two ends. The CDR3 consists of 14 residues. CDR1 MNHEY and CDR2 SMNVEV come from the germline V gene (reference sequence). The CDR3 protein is CASSYRVTNEKLFF. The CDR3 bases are TGTGCCAGCAGTTACAGGGTAACTAATGAAAAACTGTTTTTT.

The CDR3 DNA follows: TGTGCCAGCAGTGTCGGCAGGTATAAGAACACTGAAGCTTTCTTT. Translating it yields CASSVGRYKNTEAFF. The chain combines TRBV2 with TRBJ1-1, with D hard to call. V was cut by 4 bases and J by 1 base, with 13 bases left in between. The germline V gene has CDR1 SNHLY and CDR2 FYNNEI. The CDR3 sequence is 15 residues long.

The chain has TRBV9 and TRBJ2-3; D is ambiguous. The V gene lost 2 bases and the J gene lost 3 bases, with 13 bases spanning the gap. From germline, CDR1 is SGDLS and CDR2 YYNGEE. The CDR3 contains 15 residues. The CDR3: CASSVGLAETDTQYF. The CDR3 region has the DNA TGTGCCAGCAGCGTTGGATTAGCTGAAACAGATACGCAGTATTTT.

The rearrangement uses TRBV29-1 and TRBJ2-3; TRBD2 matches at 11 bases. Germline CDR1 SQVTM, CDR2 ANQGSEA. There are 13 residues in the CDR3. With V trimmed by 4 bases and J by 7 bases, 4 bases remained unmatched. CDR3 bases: TGCAGCGTTGGGGGACTAGCGGAGTATACGCAGTATTTT. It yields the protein CSVGGLAEYTQYF.

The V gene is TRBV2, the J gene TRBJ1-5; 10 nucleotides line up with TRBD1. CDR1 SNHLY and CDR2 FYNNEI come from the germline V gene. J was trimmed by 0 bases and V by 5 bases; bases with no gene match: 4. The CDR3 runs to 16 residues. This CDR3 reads CASSKTGGYSNQPQHF. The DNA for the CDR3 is TGTGCCAGCAGTAAGACAGGGGGCTATAGCAATCAGCCCCAGCATTTT. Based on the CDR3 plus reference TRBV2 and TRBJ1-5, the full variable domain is EPEVTQTPSHQVTQMGQEVILRCVPISNHLYFYWYRQILGQKVEFLVSFYNNEISEKSEIFDDQFSVERPDGSNFTLKIRSTKLEDSAMYFCASSKTGGYSNQPQHFGDGTRLSIL.

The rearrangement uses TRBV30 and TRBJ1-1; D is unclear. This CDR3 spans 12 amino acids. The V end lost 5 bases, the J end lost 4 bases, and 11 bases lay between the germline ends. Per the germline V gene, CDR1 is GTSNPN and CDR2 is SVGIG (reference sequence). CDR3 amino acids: CAWGGWGTEAFF. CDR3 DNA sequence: TGTGCCTGGGGAGGATGGGGCACTGAAGCTTTCTTT.

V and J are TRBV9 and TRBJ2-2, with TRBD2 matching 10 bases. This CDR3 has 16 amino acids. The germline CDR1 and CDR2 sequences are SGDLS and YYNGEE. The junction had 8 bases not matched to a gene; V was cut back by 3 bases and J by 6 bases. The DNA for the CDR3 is TGTGCCAGCAGCGCGGGACTAGCGAGAGAGGCCGGGGAGCTGTTTTTT. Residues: CASSAGLAREAGELFF.

The CDR3 loop reads CASSRDRAIDEQYF. The DNA for the CDR3 is TGTGCCAGCAGTAGGGACAGGGCGATCGACGAGCAGTACTTC. This chain joins TRBV7-2 and TRBJ2-7, with 9 bases lining up with TRBD1. Germline V gene lookup returns CDR1 SGHTA and CDR2 FQGNSA. This CDR3 region has 14 residues. V lost 6 bases to trimming and J lost 5 bases; unmatched junction nucleotides: 8.

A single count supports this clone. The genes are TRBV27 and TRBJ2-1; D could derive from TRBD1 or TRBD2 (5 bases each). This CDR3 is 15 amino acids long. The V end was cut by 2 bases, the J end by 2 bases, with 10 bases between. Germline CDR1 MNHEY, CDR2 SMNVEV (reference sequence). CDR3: CASSLRQRAYNEQFF. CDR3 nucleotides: TGTGCCAGCAGTTTAAGACAGAGGGCCTACAATGAGCAGTTCTTC.

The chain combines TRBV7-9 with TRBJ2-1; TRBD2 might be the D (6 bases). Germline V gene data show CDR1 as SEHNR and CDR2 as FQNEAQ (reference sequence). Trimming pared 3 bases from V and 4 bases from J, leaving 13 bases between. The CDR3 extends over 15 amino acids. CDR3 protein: CASSFSEDYYNEQFF. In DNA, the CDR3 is TGTGCCAGCAGCTTTAGTGAGGACTATTACAATGAGCAGTTCTTC.

The CDR3 sequence is CASSLASRGYEQYF. CDR3 nucleotides: TGTGCCAGCAGCTTGGCATCACGGGGGTACGAGCAGTACTTC. V and J are TRBV5-6 and TRBJ2-7, with D possibly being TRBD2 (6 bases). Trimming pared 0 bases from V and 4 bases from J, leaving 11 bases between. The CDR3 sequence is 14 residues long. Germline assignment: CDR1 SGHDT and CDR2 YYEEEE.